One sample yielded the 26 T cell receptor beta chains listed below, sequenced in a study of spatial heterogeneity in lung cancer. Overall study results and limits: Counts of expanded alpha and beta TCRs within tumors tracked the tumor nonsynonymous mutation count.

The time point denotes: sample taken at primary tumor resection. TCRdb analysed the 5' RACE reads with MiXCR anew, one entry per CDR3 protein. This sample has about 23,000 distinct CDR3 sequences, with under 7.5% found just once. These receptors have no identified antigens. Material: lung tumor tissue, obtained at surgery. These TCRs come from a male donor with early-stage non-small cell lung cancer.

The table lists this clonotype with many counts. The V call is TRBV29-1, the J call TRBJ2-5; TRBD1 matches at 7 bases. Trimming took 7 bases from V and 4 from J; bases not matched to a gene: 3. This CDR3 contains 11 residues. CDR1 and CDR2 (germline): SQVTM, ANQGSEA. CDR3 in amino acids: CSGEGAETQYF. CDR3 nucleotide sequence: TGCAGCGGTGAGGGGGCAGAGACCCAGTACTTC.

In its sample, this clonotype was seen many times. The chain links TRBV2 to TRBJ1-2, with 8 bases lining up with TRBD1. The CDR3 has 14 residues. With V trimmed by 6 bases and J by 7 bases, 10 bases remained unmatched. Germline V CDR1 and CDR2: SNHLY, FYNNEI. CDR3 coding DNA: TGTGCCAGCAGGGGGACAGGTTTCCAGGGTGGCTACACCTTC. This translates into CASRGTGFQGGYTF.

This clonotype came up many times. This chain links TRBV5-6 with TRBJ2-7; D is undetermined. V was pared by 4 bases and J by 3 bases, with 5 bases between. In germline, CDR1 is SGHDT, CDR2 YYEEEE. This CDR3 contains 11 residues. The CDR3 loop reads CASSRGYEQYF. The CDR3 DNA sequence: TGTGCCAGCAGCCGAGGCTACGAGCAGTACTTC.

At least ten counts were recorded for this clonotype. The chain recombines TRBV18 with TRBJ2-7; D ambiguous. Germline values: CDR1 KGHSH, CDR2 LQKENI. This CDR3 contains 12 residues. V lost 3 bases and J 6 bases, leaving 9 bases between the germline ends. The CDR3 reads CASSPRLGEQYF. As DNA, the CDR3 is TGTGCCAGCTCACCCCGGCTCGGCGAGCAGTACTTC.

This clonotype was counted ten times or more. The CDR3 protein is CASAQQINYGYTF. DNA of the CDR3: TGTGCTAGTGCCCAACAGATAAACTATGGCTACACCTTC. V and J are TRBV12-5 and TRBJ1-2; D is unresolved. Germline values: CDR1 LGHNT, CDR2 FRNRAP. The CDR3 covers 13 residues. V lost 7 bases and J lost 2, with 11 bases in between. Using reference TRBV12-5 and TRBJ1-2 for the parts outside the CDR3, the full variable domain is DARVTQTPRHKVTEMGQEVTMRCQPILGHNTVFWYRQTMMQGLELLAYFRNRAPLDDSGMPKDRFSAEMPDATLATLKIQPSEPRDSAVYFCASAQQINYGYTFGSGTRLTVV.

CDR3: CASSQDPPVKLDRQGGSYEQYF. As DNA, the CDR3 is TGCGCCAGCAGCCAAGATCCTCCCGTAAAACTGGACAGGCAAGGGGGCTCCTACGAGCAGTACTTC. The chain couples TRBV4-1 to TRBJ2-7; 7 bases fit TRBD1. The CDR3 consists of 22 residues. In germline, CDR1 is MGHRA, CDR2 YSYEKL. J lost 0 bases, V lost 0 bases, and 23 bases had no gene match.

This clonotype occurred many times. The chain links TRBV7-2 to TRBJ2-2; D is undetermined. V dropped 6 bases and J dropped 0 bases, with 8 bases sitting between them. The CDR3 loop spans 14 amino acids. The germline V gene has CDR1 SGHTA and CDR2 FQGNSA. The CDR3 DNA is TGTGCCAGCAGAAGAAACTCGAACACCGGGGAGCTGTTTTTT. This encodes CASRRNSNTGELFF.

By sample fraction, this clonotype is medium-sized. The chain is built from TRBV4-3 and TRBJ2-7; D is unresolved. Germline V gives CDR1 LGHNA, CDR2 YSLEER. The V end lost 0 bases, the J end lost 2 bases, and 5 bases lay between the germline ends. The CDR3 spans 13 residues. In DNA, the CDR3 is TGCGCCAGCAGCCAAGATAGGACCTACGAGCAGTACTTC. It encodes CASSQDRTYEQYF.

A few counts support this clonotype. The CDR3 reads CSARNPGRGAEAFF. The CDR3 DNA reads as TGCAGTGCTAGGAATCCAGGGAGGGGGGCTGAAGCTTTCTTT. This chain links TRBV20-1 with TRBJ1-1; D might be TRBD1 (6 bases). This CDR3 spans 14 amino acids. CDR1 is DFQATT, CDR2 SNEGSKA, per germline (reference sequence). V shed 3 bases and J shed 6 bases, with 17 bases lying between them.

This clonotype was counted many times. The gene calls are TRBV27 and TRBJ1-5; D not resolved. The V gene's germline CDR1 is MNHEY and CDR2 SMNVEV (reference sequence). The ends were cut back, 6 bases at V and 5 bases at J, with 23 bases in the middle. This CDR3 has 17 residues. The CDR3 is CASREFYLARTHQPQHF. CDR3 sequence (DNA): TGTGCCAGCAGGGAGTTCTACCTAGCTAGGACCCATCAGCCCCAGCATTTT.

This clonotype appeared many times. The chain links TRBV15 to TRBJ2-6; D is possibly TRBD2 (6 bases). Germline lookup yields CDR1 LNHNV and CDR2 YYDKDF (reference sequence). This CDR3 region has 16 residues. Between the trimmed V and J ends, which lost 9 bases and 0 bases, there was a span of 15 bases. The CDR3 region has the DNA TGTGCCACACGGAGGGCAGGCCTCTCTGGGGCCAACGTCCTGACTTTC. Residues: CATRRAGLSGANVLTF. Based on the CDR3 plus reference TRBV15 and TRBJ2-6, the full variable domain is DAMVIQNPRYQVTQFGKPVTLSCSQTLNHNVMYWYQQKSSQAPKLLFHYYDKDFNNEADTPDNFQSRRPNTSFCFLDIRSPGLGDTAMYLCATRRAGLSGANVLTFGAGSRLTVL.

This clonotype was detected ten times or more. The rearrangement uses TRBV5-1 and TRBJ2-3; TRBD2 matches 8 bases. CDR1 and CDR2 (germline): SGHRS, YFSETQ. The CDR3 loop spans 16 amino acids. The V segment lost 0 bases and the J segment 2 bases; nucleotides outside the gene matches: 5. CDR3 in amino acids: CASSLEVAGITDTQYF. The CDR3, as DNA: TGCGCCAGCAGCTTGGAGGTAGCGGGGATCACAGATACGCAGTATTTT.

This clonotype showed up many times. The chain has TRBV30 and TRBJ2-1, with TRBD2 matching over 9 bases. V lost 3 bases, J lost 8 bases, and 20 bases stayed unmatched. The CDR3 extends over 18 amino acids. Looked up from germline, CDR1 is GTSNPN and CDR2 is SVGIG (reference sequence). The CDR3 is CAWSPDGILASGIDEQFF. The CDR3 bases are TGTGCCTGGAGCCCCGATGGGATTTTGGCTAGCGGGATCGATGAGCAGTTCTTC.

This chain joins TRBV6-5 and TRBJ2-7; perhaps TRBD2 as D (5 bases). The germline CDR1 and CDR2 sequences are MNHEY and SVGAGI. With 6 bases removed from V and 5 bases from J, the gap between germline ends came to 20 bases. The CDR3 length is 15 residues. DNA for the CDR3: TGTGCCAGCAGACCTGGACCCAGAGGGTCCAACGAGCAGTACTTC. It specifies CASRPGPRGSNEQYF.

The J gene is TRBJ2-5, the V gene TRBV5-1; 7 bases align to TRBD1. The V gene end was trimmed by 4 bases and the J gene end by 0 bases; junction bases not matched to a gene: 12. Germline CDR1 reads SGHRS; CDR2 reads YFSETQ. This CDR3 has 17 residues. The CDR3 nucleotides are TGCGCCAGCAGCCAACCACCGGGACAGCCGTACCAAGAGACCCAGTACTTC. This translates into CASSQPPGQPYQETQYF.

This clonotype was seen once. Given a much more abundant clone one base away, this may be a read error. This chain connects TRBV20-1 to TRBJ1-2; TRBD1 matches at 12 bases. Germline V gives CDR1 DFQATT, CDR2 SNEGSKA (reference sequence). The CDR3 extends over 13 amino acids. The CDR3, as DNA: TGCAGTGCTAGTGGGACAGGGGGCTATGGCTGCACCTTC. This translates into CSASGTGGYGCTF.

Only a few counts were recorded for this clonotype. The rearrangement links TRBV5-5 to TRBJ1-5; D is possibly TRBD1 (5 bases). The CDR3 consists of 13 residues. V lost 5 bases and J 0 bases, leaving 6 bases between the germline ends. Germline CDR1 SGHKS, CDR2 YYEKEE (reference sequence). CDR3 nucleotides: TGTGCCAGCAGAAGGGGTAGCAATCAGCCCCAGCATTTT. It is translated as CASRRGSNQPQHF. Full variable domain (remainder filled in from reference TRBV5-5 and TRBJ1-5): DAGVTQSPTHLIKTRGQQVTLRCSPISGHKSVSWYQQVLGQGPQFIFQYYEKEERGRGNFPDRFSARQFPNYSSELNVNALLLGDSALYLCASRRGSNQPQHFGDGTRLSIL.

This clonotype was detected many times. The V gene is TRBV5-1, the J gene TRBJ2-2, with TRBD1 matching over 10 bases. Germline CDR1 is SGHRS and CDR2 is YFSETQ. The CDR3 is 14 residues long. V shed 7 bases, J shed 5 bases, and the junction held 5 bases outside the gene matches. As DNA, the CDR3 is TGCGCCAGCTCCGGACAGGGGGGAACCGGGGAGCTGTTTTTT. Translating it yields CASSGQGGTGELFF.

This clonotype was counted ten times or more. V gene TRBV7-9 combines with J gene TRBJ1-1; D gene unclear. Germline-derived CDR1 and CDR2 are SEHNR and FQNEAQ (reference sequence). The CDR3 runs 11 residues. The V gene lost 5 bases and the J gene lost 11 bases, with 12 bases spanning the gap. The CDR3 region is CASSPSERAFF. The CDR3 region has the DNA TGTGCCAGCAGCCCCAGTGAACGGGCTTTCTTT.

The table lists this clonotype with many counts. The chain uses TRBV5-1 and TRBJ2-1, with D unresolved. The germline V and J ends were trimmed by 0 bases and 0 bases, with 7 bases remaining between them. The germline V gene has CDR1 SGHRS and CDR2 YFSETQ. This CDR3 region has 15 residues. The DNA of the CDR3 is TGCGCCAGCAGCTTGGGAGCGTTCTCCTACAATGAGCAGTTCTTC. Residues: CASSLGAFSYNEQFF.

In this sample, this clonotype turned up many times. The chain has TRBV3-1 and TRBJ2-5, with D hard to call. V was clipped by 0 bases and J by 5 bases, with 10 bases between them. Germline V CDR1 and CDR2: LGHDT, YNNKEL (reference sequence). The CDR3 has 14 residues. CDR3 in amino acids: CASSQDLATETQYF. The CDR3 nucleotides are TGTGCCAGCAGCCAAGATCTGGCAACGGAGACCCAGTACTTC.

The CDR3 region is CASRDHNEQFF. The CDR3 bases are TGTGCCAGCAGGGACCACAATGAGCAGTTCTTC. V and J are TRBV6-1 and TRBJ2-1; unclear D gene. There are 11 residues in the CDR3. V shed 6 bases and J shed 5 bases, with 5 bases lying between them. Germline assignment: CDR1 MNHNS and CDR2 SASEGT.

This clonotype was seen many times. V is TRBV4-2 and J is TRBJ2-1; D not resolved. Germline CDR1 is LGHNA and CDR2 is YNFKEQ. The CDR3 runs to 12 residues. The ends were cut back, 1 base at V and 6 bases at J, with 4 bases in the middle. The CDR3 DNA is TGTGCCAGCAGCCAAGTCGTCAATGAGCAGTTCTTC. Translated, it gives CASSQVVNEQFF.

This clonotype was detected many times. The chain uses TRBV12-3 or TRBV12-4 and TRBJ1-4, with 11 bases matching TRBD1. The CDR3 loop spans 15 amino acids. V lost 3 bases, J lost 4 bases, and 1 base stayed unmatched. The CDR3 DNA is TGTGCCAGCAGTTTGGGACAGGGGGGTAATGAAAAACTGTTTTTT. Amino acids: CASSLGQGGNEKLFF.

This rearrangement joins TRBV12-3 or TRBV12-4 to TRBJ1-5, with D perhaps TRBD1 (6 bases). V dropped 1 base and J dropped 4 bases, with 11 bases sitting between them. The CDR3 extends over 15 amino acids. The DNA for the CDR3 is TGTGCCAGCAGTTTAGGACAAACAGGGAATCAGCCCCAGCATTTT. It yields the protein CASSLGQTGNQPQHF.

The chain is built from TRBV6-1 and TRBJ1-1, with D hard to call. Germline loops: CDR1 MNHNS, CDR2 SASEGT. V was trimmed by 8 bases and J by 4 bases, leaving 14 bases between them. The CDR3 contains 13 residues. The CDR3 DNA follows: TGTGCCAGCTCCTACGTCGGCAGCACTGAAGCTTTCTTT. It is translated as CASSYVGSTEAFF.